Presented here are 27 T cell receptor beta chains from one specimen sequenced in a study of vaccination effects on CD4 cells after COVID-19. At the end of roughly ten days of culture, CD4+ T cells were isolated. The vaccine given was either BNT162b2 or mRNA-1273, in two doses. These TCRs' antigens remain unknown. TCRdb's table, derived via immunoSEQ multiplex PCR, lists solely in-frame clones and lacks some. The sample lists around 40,000 clones, more than 65% occurring once. The sample in question was CD4+ T cells from PBMCs cultured without peptide, obtained after COVID-19 vaccination. The receptor set was obtained from a human donor who received a COVID-19 vaccine.

The chain joins TRBV5-4 to TRBJ1-6; TRBD1 matches at 9 bases. J was trimmed by 7 bases and V by 5 bases; bases with no gene match: 7. CDR1 is SGHNT and CDR2 is YYREEE in the germline V gene (reference sequence). This CDR3 contains 15 residues. The CDR3 nucleotides read TGTGCCAGCAGACAGGACAGGGGAGGCAATTCACCCCTCCACTTT. As protein: CASRQDRGGNSPLHF.

This clone was counted between two and nine times. The DNA of the CDR3 is TGCGCCAGCAAGGGCGGAGTGAACACTGAAGCTTTCTTT. It yields the protein CASKGGVNTEAFF. The chain links TRBV5-1 to TRBJ1-1; D remains unclear. Germline V gene data show CDR1 as SGHRS and CDR2 as YFSETQ. The germline V and J ends were trimmed by 6 bases and 0 bases, with 9 bases remaining between them. CDR3 length equals 13 residues.

The chain uses TRBV5-4 and TRBJ1-3; no clear D gene. The V and J ends lost 0 bases and 1 base respectively, with 5 bases between them. Germline V gene lookup returns CDR1 SGHNT and CDR2 YYREEE (reference sequence). The CDR3 consists of 14 residues. CDR3 protein: CASSLGVSGNTIYF. CDR3 nucleotides: TGTGCCAGCAGCTTGGGGGTGTCTGGAAACACCATATATTTT.

The chain is built from TRBV11-2 and TRBJ1-1; no definite D call. Trimming stripped 6 bases from V and 3 bases from J, with 11 bases between. Germline V CDR1 and CDR2: SGHAT, FQNNGV. The CDR3 is made up of 13 amino acids. Here the CDR3 reads CASSSEKDTEAFF. CDR3 DNA sequence: TGTGCCAGCAGTTCAGAGAAGGACACTGAAGCTTTCTTT.

This clone was seen just once. The chain links TRBV29-1 to TRBJ2-7, with D perhaps matching TRBD1 (6 bases). Germline CDR1 is SQVTM and CDR2 is ANQGSEA. The CDR3 extends over 14 amino acids. Trimming shortened V by 1 base and J by 0 bases, and 10 bases separated the two germline ends. For the CDR3, the DNA is TGCAGCGTTGAAGCAGGGGCTGGCTCCTACGAGCAGTACTTC. Encoded protein: CSVEAGAGSYEQYF.

The genes are TRBV4-1 and TRBJ2-3; D unresolved. Germline CDR1 and CDR2: MGHRA and YSYEKL. The V end lost 4 bases, the J end lost 2 bases, and 4 bases lay between the germline ends. The CDR3 runs 12 residues. Here the CDR3 DNA reads TGCGCCAGCAGCCTTATCACAGATACGCAGTATTTT. It translates to CASSLITDTQYF.

The CDR3 DNA sequence: TGTGCCAGCAGCTTAGGTCCCGGGGGCTACAATGAGCAGTTCTTC. The encoded protein is CASSLGPGGYNEQFF. The rearrangement joins TRBV7-2 to TRBJ2-1; a weak D match, TRBD2 (6 bases). The CDR3 has 15 residues. Germline V gene lookup returns CDR1 SGHTA and CDR2 FQGNSA. The V end lost 1 base, the J end lost 3 bases, and 10 bases lay between the germline ends.

The chain recombines TRBV15 with TRBJ2-1, with TRBD2 as a possible D gene (5 bases). Germline CDR1 reads LNHNV; CDR2 reads YYDKDF (reference sequence). Trimming cost V 7 bases and J 10 bases, with 17 bases left between them. CDR3 length: 13 residues. CDR3 in DNA: TGTGCCACCACGGGTCGAGGGCTAGGGGAGCAGTTCTTC. This gives the protein CATTGRGLGEQFF.

V and J are TRBV27 and TRBJ2-3, with 8 bases fitting TRBD1. This CDR3 is 16 amino acids long. The V gene end was trimmed by 6 bases and the J gene end by 3 bases; junction bases not matched to a gene: 11. Germline values: CDR1 MNHEY, CDR2 SMNVEV (reference sequence). CDR3 sequence reads: CASSRSIRQGTDTQYF. The CDR3 DNA is TGTGCCAGCAGCCGCTCAATTCGACAGGGGACAGATACGCAGTATTTT.

The count of this clone is one. This chain links TRBV3-1 (or the pseudogene TRBV3-2) with TRBJ2-3, with D tentatively TRBD1 (5 bases). CDR1 LGHDT and CDR2 YNNKEL come from the germline V gene (reference sequence). V was shortened by 4 bases and J by 0 bases, with 14 bases between the two germline ends. CDR3 size: 16 residues. The CDR3: CASSPQVTQSTDTQYF. CDR3 sequence (DNA): TGTGCCAGCAGCCCACAGGTGACCCAAAGCACAGATACGCAGTATTTT.

The rearrangement links TRBV5-1 to TRBJ1-4; no clear D gene. V was pared by 0 bases and J by 3 bases, with 3 bases between. The CDR3 length is 13 residues. CDR1 is SGHRS, CDR2 YFSETQ, per germline. CDR3 DNA: TGCGCCAGCAGCTTGGTGGCTAATGAAAAACTGTTTTTT. Protein: CASSLVANEKLFF.

The chain carries TRBV3-1 (or the pseudogene TRBV3-2) and TRBJ1-4, with D maybe TRBD1 (5 bases). Trimming shortened V by 2 bases and J by 5 bases, and 15 bases separated the two germline ends. The CDR3 runs to 16 residues. CDR1 LGHDT and CDR2 YNNKEL come from the germline V gene (reference sequence). Written as DNA, the CDR3 is TGTGCCAGCAGCCAATTTGCGGGACGGACGAATGAAAAACTGTTTTTT. Amino acids: CASSQFAGRTNEKLFF.

The chain combines TRBV4-2 with TRBJ2-7, with 8 positions matching TRBD2. Germline V lookup: CDR1 LGHNA, CDR2 YNFKEQ. CDR3 length equals 16 residues. With 1 base clipped from V and 3 bases from J, the junction kept 8 bases outside the gene matches. The CDR3 loop reads CASSQARLAGVYEQYF. In nucleotides, the CDR3 is TGTGCCAGCAGCCAAGCGCGCCTAGCGGGCGTCTACGAGCAGTACTTC.

The J gene is TRBJ1-6, the V gene TRBV27; D is possibly TRBD1 (5 bases). This CDR3 is built from 17 residues. The V gene's germline CDR1 is MNHEY and CDR2 SMNVEV (reference sequence). The germline V and J ends were trimmed by 1 base and 7 bases, with 17 bases remaining between them. CDR3 in amino acids: CASSLYLGGAGNSPLHF. The DNA of the CDR3 is TGTGCCAGCAGTTTATATTTGGGGGGTGCTGGGAATTCACCCCTCCACTTT.

The CDR3 protein is CASSPVRTPNYGYTF. For the CDR3, the DNA is TGTGCCAGCTCACCGGTTAGGACACCGAACTATGGCTACACCTTC. The chain uses TRBV18 and TRBJ1-2; tentative D call: TRBD1 (5 bases). The CDR3 is made up of 15 amino acids. V lost 3 bases, J lost 2 bases, and 13 bases lay in between. The germline CDR1 and CDR2 sequences are KGHSH and LQKENI.

This clone has only a few counts. This sequence joins TRBV3-1 (or the pseudogene TRBV3-2) and TRBJ2-5; 12 nucleotides align to TRBD2. V gave up 2 bases and J gave up 4 bases; unmatched junction bases: 5. The germline V gene encodes CDR1 LGHDT and CDR2 YNNKEL (reference sequence). CDR3 length: 16 residues. The CDR3, as DNA: TGTGCCAGCAGCCAACTAGCGGGGGGGACGGGAGAGACCCAGTACTTC. Translating it yields CASSQLAGGTGETQYF.

V usage is TRBV19 and J usage is TRBJ1-1; D unclear. V dropped 3 bases and J dropped 1 base, with 9 bases sitting between them. Germline V lookup: CDR1 LNHDA, CDR2 SQIVND (reference sequence). The CDR3 spans 14 residues. The chain's CDR3 is CASSMSFRNTEAFF. CDR3 sequence (DNA): TGTGCCAGTAGTATGTCGTTTCGGAACACTGAAGCTTTCTTT.

The DNA of the CDR3 is TGTGCCAGCAGTCCAGGTGGGATAGGCACTGAAGCTTTCTTT. Encoded protein: CASSPGGIGTEAFF. The chain has TRBV2 and TRBJ1-1; the D is unclear. The CDR3 has 14 residues. CDR1 is SNHLY, CDR2 FYNNEI, per germline. V shed 5 bases and J shed 4 bases, with 14 bases lying between them.

The chain is built from TRBV6-6 and TRBJ2-3, with a tentative D call TRBD2 (6 bases). From germline, CDR1 is MNHNY and CDR2 SVGAGI (reference sequence). The CDR3 runs 15 residues. The V end lost 7 bases, the J end lost 2 bases, and 16 bases lay between the germline ends. This CDR3 is CASNTGTSYTDTQYF. The CDR3 bases are TGTGCCAGCAATACCGGGACTTCCTACACAGATACGCAGTATTTT.

The chain is built from TRBV5-1 and TRBJ2-2; D possibly corresponds to TRBD1 (6 bases). The CDR3 is 14 amino acids. Germline CDR1 SGHRS, CDR2 YFSETQ. The ends were cut back, 0 bases at V and 6 bases at J, with 9 bases in the middle. This CDR3 reads CASSLVQGSGELFF. The CDR3 DNA sequence: TGCGCCAGCAGCTTGGTGCAGGGGTCCGGGGAGCTGTTTTTT.

As DNA, the CDR3 is TGTGCCAGCAGTAAAGAACTAGCAGATACGCAGTATTTT. Protein sequence: CASSKELADTQYF. This chain joins TRBV2 and TRBJ2-3, with a tentative D call TRBD2 (5 bases). The CDR3 length is 13 residues. Germline values: CDR1 SNHLY, CDR2 FYNNEI. Trimming took off 5 bases at V and 4 bases at J, with 10 bases between the two ends.

The CDR3, as DNA: TGTGCCAGCAGCCCGGTAGGGGGAGGTGTAGCCAAAAACATTCAGTACTTC. Translated, it gives CASSPVGGGVAKNIQYF. This chain uses TRBV5-4 with TRBJ2-4, with D perhaps given as TRBD1 or TRBD2 (6 bases each). V was shortened by 4 bases and J by 0 bases, with 17 bases between the two germline ends. Germline V CDR1 and CDR2: SGHNT, YYREEE (reference sequence). This CDR3 is 17 amino acids long.

This clone turned up a few times. The chain has TRBV7-9 and TRBJ2-7; D not resolved. CDR1 is SEHNR, CDR2 FQNEAQ, per germline (reference sequence). CDR3 length equals 15 residues. Trimming stripped 1 base from V and 0 bases from J, with 10 bases between. As DNA, the CDR3 is TGTGCCAGCAGCTTAGACTACTTGAGCTCCTACGAGCAGTACTTC. It encodes CASSLDYLSSYEQYF.

The chain carries TRBV18 and TRBJ2-6, with a possible D match to TRBD2 (7 bases). The CDR3 consists of 23 residues. The V gene's germline CDR1 is KGHSH and CDR2 LQKENI. V was trimmed by 3 bases and J by 0 bases, leaving 30 bases between them. The CDR3 DNA sequence: TGTGCCAGCTCACCTAGAACGTTATCTACGTCCGGGGGGCTTTACTCTGGGGCCAACGTCCTGACTTTC. Its protein product is CASSPRTLSTSGGLYSGANVLTF.

The genes are TRBV7-9 and TRBJ1-2, with D possibly TRBD1 on 5 matching bases. Trimming pared 5 bases from V and 7 bases from J, leaving 17 bases between. CDR3 length: 14 residues. Germline V gives CDR1 SEHNR, CDR2 FQNEAQ (reference sequence). Here the CDR3 reads CASSIPGRKGGYTF. The CDR3 DNA sequence: TGTGCCAGCAGCATTCCGGGACGAAAGGGTGGCTACACCTTC. Using reference TRBV7-9 and TRBJ1-2 for the parts outside the CDR3, the full variable domain is DTGVSQNPRHKITKRGQNVTFRCDPISEHNRLYWYRQTLGQGPEFLTYFQNEAQLEKSRLLSDRFSAERPKGSFSTLEIQRTEQGDSAMYLCASSIPGRKGGYTFGSGTRLTVV.

This sequence joins TRBV7-2 and TRBJ1-1, with 8 bases that match TRBD1. This CDR3 has 14 amino acids. V was clipped by 4 bases and J by 7 bases; unmatched bases: 8. Germline V gene lookup returns CDR1 SGHTA and CDR2 FQGNSA. The CDR3 DNA follows: TGTGCCAGCAGCTCCCTGGACAGGGCGGGTGAAGCTTTCTTT. Residues: CASSSLDRAGEAFF.

CDR3: CASGRAFLTDTQYF. The DNA of the CDR3 is TGTGCCAGCGGGAGGGCCTTCTTAACAGATACGCAGTATTTT. The rearrangement links TRBV2 to TRBJ2-3; TRBD2 matches 7 bases. V dropped 8 bases and J dropped 3; count of bases not matched to a gene: 8. CDR3 length equals 14 residues. From germline, CDR1 is SNHLY and CDR2 FYNNEI.